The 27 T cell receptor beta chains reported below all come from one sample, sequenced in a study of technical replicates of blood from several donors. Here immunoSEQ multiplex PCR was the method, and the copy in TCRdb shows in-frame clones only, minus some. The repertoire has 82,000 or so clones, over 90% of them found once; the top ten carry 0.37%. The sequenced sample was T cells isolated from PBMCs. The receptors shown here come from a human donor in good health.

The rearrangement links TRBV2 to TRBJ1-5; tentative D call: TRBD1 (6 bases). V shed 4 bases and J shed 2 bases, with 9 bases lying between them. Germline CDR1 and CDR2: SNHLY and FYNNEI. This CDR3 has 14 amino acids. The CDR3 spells CASSVSGGNQPQHF. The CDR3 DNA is TGTGCCAGCAGTGTCTCAGGGGGCAATCAGCCCCAGCATTTT.

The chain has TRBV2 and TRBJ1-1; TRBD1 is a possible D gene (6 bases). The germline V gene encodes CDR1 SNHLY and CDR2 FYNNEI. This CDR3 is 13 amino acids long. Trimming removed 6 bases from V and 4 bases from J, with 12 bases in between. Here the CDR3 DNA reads TGTGCCAGCAGGCAAGGGGGGGGCACTGAAGCTTTCTTT. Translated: CASRQGGGTEAFF.

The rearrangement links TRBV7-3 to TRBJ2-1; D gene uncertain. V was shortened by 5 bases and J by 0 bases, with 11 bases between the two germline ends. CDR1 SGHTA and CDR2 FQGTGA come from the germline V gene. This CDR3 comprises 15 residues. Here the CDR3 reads CASSPTPSSYNEQFF. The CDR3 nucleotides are TGTGCCAGCAGCCCAACACCGTCCTCCTACAATGAGCAGTTCTTC.

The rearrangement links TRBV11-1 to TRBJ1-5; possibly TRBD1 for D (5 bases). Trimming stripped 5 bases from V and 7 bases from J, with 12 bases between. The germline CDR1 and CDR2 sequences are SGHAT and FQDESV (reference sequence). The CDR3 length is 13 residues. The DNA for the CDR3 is TGTGCCAGCAGCCTTGGGACTGGGCAGCCCCAGCATTTT. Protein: CASSLGTGQPQHF.

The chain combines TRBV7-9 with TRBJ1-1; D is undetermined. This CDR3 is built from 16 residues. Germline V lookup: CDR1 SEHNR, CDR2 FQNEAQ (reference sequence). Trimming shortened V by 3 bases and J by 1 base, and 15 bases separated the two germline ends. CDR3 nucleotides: TGTGCCAGCAGCTTGCGGGTTGTCGGAAAGAACACTGAAGCTTTCTTT. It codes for CASSLRVVGKNTEAFF.

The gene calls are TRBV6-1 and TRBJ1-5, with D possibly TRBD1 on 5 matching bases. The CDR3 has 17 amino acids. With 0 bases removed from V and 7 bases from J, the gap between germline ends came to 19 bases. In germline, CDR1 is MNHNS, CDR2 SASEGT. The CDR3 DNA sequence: TGTGCCAGCAGTGAAGCGCTTATCGGGGGACCAAGCCAGCCCCAGCATTTT. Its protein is CASSEALIGGPSQPQHF.

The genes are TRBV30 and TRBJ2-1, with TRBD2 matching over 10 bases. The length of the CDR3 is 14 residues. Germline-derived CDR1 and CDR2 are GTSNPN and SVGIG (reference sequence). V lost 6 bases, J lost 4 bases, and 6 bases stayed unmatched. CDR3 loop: CACSGTSVYNEQFF. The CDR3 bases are TGTGCCTGCTCGGGGACTAGCGTGTACAATGAGCAGTTCTTC.

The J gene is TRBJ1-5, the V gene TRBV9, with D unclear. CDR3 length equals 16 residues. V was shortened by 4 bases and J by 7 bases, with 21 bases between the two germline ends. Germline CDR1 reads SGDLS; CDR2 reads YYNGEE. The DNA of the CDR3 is TGTGCCAGCAGCAGAGGCAGTTTGAATAGGGAGCAGCCCCAGCATTTT. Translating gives CASSRGSLNREQPQHF.

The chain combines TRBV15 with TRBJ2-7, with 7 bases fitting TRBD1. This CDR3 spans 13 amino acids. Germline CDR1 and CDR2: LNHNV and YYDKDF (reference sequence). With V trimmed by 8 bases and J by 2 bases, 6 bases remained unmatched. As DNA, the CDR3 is TGTGCCACCGCAATCGGGACAGCCTACGAGCAGTACTTC. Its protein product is CATAIGTAYEQYF.

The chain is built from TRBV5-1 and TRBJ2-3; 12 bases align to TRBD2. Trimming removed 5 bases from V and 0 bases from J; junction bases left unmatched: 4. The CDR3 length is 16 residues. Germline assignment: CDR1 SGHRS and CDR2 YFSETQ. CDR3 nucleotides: TGCGCCAGCAGTCCCGGGACTAGCGGGAGCACAGATACGCAGTATTTT. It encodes CASSPGTSGSTDTQYF. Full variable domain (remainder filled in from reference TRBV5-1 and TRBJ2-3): KAGVTQTPRYLIKTRGQQVTLSCSPISGHRSVSWYQQTPGQGLQFLFEYFSETQRNKGNFPGRFSGRQFSNSRSEMNVSTLELGDSALYLCASSPGTSGSTDTQYFGPGTRLTVL.

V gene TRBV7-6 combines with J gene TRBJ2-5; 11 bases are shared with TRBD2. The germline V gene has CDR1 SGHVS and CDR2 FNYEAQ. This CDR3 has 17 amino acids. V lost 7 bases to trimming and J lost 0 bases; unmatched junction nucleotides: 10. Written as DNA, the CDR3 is TGTGCCAGCACAACGGGACTAGCGGACGAGTACCAAGAGACCCAGTACTTC. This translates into CASTTGLADEYQETQYF.

The CDR3 here is CASSEPGQGAEQYF. CDR3 DNA: TGTGCCAGCAGTGAACCGGGACAGGGTGCCGAGCAGTACTTC. The rearrangement joins TRBV25-1 to TRBJ2-7; the match to TRBD1 covers 9 bases. The V gene end was trimmed by 2 bases and the J gene end by 6 bases; junction bases not matched to a gene: 5. This CDR3 has 14 amino acids. Germline lookup yields CDR1 MGHDK and CDR2 SYGVNS.

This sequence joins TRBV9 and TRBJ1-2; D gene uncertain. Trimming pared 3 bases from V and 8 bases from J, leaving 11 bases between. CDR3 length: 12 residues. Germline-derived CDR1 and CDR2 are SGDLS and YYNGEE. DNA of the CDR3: TGTGCCAGCAGCGACGACTTTGAGGGCTACACCTTC. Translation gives CASSDDFEGYTF.

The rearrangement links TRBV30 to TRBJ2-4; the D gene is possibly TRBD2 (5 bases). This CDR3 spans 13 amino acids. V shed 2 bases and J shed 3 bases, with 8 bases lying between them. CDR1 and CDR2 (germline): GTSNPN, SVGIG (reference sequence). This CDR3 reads CAWSTGGKNIQYF. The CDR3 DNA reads TGTGCCTGGAGTACCGGAGGCAAAAACATTCAGTACTTC.

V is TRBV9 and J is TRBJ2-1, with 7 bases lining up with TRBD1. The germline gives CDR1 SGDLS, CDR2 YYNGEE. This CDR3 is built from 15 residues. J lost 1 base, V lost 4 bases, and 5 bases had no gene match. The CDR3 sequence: CASSTLTGSYNEQFF. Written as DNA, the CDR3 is TGTGCCAGCAGCACCCTGACAGGGTCCTACAATGAGCAGTTCTTC. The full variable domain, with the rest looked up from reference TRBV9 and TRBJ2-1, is DSGVTQTPKHLITATGQRVTLRCSPRSGDLSVYWYQQSLDQGLQFLIQYYNGEERAKGNILERFSAQQFPDLHSELNLSSLELGDSALYFCASSTLTGSYNEQFFGPGTRLTVL.

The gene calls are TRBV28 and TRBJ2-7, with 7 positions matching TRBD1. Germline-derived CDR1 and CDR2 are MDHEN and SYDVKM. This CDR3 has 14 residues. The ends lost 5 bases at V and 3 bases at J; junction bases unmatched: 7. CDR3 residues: CASSTVRDSYEQYF. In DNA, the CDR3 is TGTGCCAGCAGTACTGTCCGGGACAGCTACGAGCAGTACTTC.

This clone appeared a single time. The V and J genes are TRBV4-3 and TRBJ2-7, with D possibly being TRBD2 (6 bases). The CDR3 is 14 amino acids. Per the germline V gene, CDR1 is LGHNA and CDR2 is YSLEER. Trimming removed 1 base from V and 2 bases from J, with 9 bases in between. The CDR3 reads CASSQAGVPYEQYF. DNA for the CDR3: TGCGCCAGCAGCCAAGCGGGAGTGCCCTACGAGCAGTACTTC.

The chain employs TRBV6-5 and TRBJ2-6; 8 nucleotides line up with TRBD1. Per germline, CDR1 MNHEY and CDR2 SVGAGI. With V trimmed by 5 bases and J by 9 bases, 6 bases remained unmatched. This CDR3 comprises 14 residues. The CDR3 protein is CASSTNRGINVLTF. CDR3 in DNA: TGTGCCAGCAGTACCAACAGGGGGATCAACGTCCTGACTTTC.

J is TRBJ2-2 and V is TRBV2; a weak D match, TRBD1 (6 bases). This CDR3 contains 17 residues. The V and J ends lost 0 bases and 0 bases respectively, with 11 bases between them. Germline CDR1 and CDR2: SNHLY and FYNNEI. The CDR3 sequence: CASSEAQGFANTGELFF. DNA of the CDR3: TGTGCCAGCAGTGAAGCGCAGGGGTTCGCGAACACCGGGGAGCTGTTTTTT.

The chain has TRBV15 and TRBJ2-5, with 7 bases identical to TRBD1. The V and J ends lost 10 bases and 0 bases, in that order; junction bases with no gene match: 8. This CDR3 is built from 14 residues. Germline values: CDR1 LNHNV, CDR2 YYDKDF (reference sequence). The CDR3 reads CASSLDRYQETQYF. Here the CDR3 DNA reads TGTGCCAGCTCACTGGACAGGTACCAAGAGACCCAGTACTTC. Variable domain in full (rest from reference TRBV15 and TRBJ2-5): DAMVIQNPRYQVTQFGKPVTLSCSQTLNHNVMYWYQQKSSQAPKLLFHYYDKDFNNEADTPDNFQSRRPNTSFCFLDIRSPGLGDTAMYLCASSLDRYQETQYFGPGTRLLVL.

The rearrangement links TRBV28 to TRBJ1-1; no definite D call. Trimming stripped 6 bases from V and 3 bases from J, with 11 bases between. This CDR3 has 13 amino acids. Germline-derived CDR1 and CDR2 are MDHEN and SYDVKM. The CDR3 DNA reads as TGTGCCAGCAGCCAAACAACGTACACTGAAGCTTTCTTT. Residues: CASSQTTYTEAFF.

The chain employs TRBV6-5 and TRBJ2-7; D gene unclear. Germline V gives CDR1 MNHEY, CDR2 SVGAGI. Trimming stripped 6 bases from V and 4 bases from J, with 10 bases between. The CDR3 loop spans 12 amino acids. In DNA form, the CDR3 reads TGTGCCAGCAGCCCAGGTGATTACGAGCAGTACTTC. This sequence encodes CASSPGDYEQYF.

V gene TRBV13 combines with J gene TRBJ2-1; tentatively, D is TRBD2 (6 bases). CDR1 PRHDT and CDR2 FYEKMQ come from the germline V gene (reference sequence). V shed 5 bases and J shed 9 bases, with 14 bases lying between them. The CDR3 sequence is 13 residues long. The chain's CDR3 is CASSITSFTEQFF. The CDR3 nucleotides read TGTGCCAGCAGCATCACTAGCTTTACTGAGCAGTTCTTC.

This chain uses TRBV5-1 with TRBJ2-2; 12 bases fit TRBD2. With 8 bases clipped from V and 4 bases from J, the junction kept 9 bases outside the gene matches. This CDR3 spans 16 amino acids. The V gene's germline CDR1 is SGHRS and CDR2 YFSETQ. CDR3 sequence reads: CASNPGLAGFTGELFF. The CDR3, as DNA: TGCGCCAGTAACCCCGGACTAGCGGGATTCACCGGGGAGCTGTTTTTT.

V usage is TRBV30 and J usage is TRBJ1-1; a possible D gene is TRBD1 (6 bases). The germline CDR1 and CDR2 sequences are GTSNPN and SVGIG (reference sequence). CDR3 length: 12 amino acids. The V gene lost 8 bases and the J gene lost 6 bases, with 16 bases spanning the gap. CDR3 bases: TGTGCCGGGGGGGGCAGAACGGCTGAAGCTTTCTTT. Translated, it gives CAGGGRTAEAFF.

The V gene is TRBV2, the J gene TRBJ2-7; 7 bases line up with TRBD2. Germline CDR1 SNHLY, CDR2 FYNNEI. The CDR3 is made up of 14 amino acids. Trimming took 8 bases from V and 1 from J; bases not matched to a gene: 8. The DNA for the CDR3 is TGTGCCAGCGGCGGGGGAGGTACTTCCTACGAGCAGTACTTC. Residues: CASGGGGTSYEQYF.

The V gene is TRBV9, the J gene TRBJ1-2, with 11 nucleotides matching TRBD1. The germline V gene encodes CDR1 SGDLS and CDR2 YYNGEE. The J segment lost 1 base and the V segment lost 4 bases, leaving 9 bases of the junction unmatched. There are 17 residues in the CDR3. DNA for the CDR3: TGTGCCAGCAGCCTGGGGACAGGGGGTGCATTTAACTATGGCTACACCTTC. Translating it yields CASSLGTGGAFNYGYTF.